The clone carrying this T cell receptor (beta chain) was detected only a few times. The antigen remains unidentified. These data come from a study of OX40 agonist ivuxolimab in advanced cancers. Turning to the study itself: While on treatment, patients had intravenous ivuxolimab at 0.01 to 10 mg/kg every 2 weeks. Study-wide points: Individuals who were partial responders at 0.1-3.0 mg/kg had clonal expansion that ranked among the lowest.

J lost 0 bases, V lost 11 bases, and 5 bases had no gene match. This CDR3 comprises 13 residues. Germline CDR1 is LNHDA and CDR2 is SQIVND (reference sequence). Only in-frame clones appear in the TCRdb table, and some are missing; sequencing was by immunoSEQ multiplex PCR. The sample lists just under 80,000 clones, approximately 89% occurring once. The sequenced sample was CD4+ or CD8+ T cells sorted from blood, obtained in a trial of the OX40 agonist ivuxolimab. The rearrangement uses TRBV19 and TRBJ2-3; 7 nucleotides agree with TRBD2. The TCR originated in an adult with an advanced solid tumor such as melanoma, head and neck, liver or kidney cancer. The CDR3: CALGTKSTDTQYF. The CDR3 DNA follows: TGTGCCTTGGGGACTAAAAGCACAGATACGCAGTATTTT.